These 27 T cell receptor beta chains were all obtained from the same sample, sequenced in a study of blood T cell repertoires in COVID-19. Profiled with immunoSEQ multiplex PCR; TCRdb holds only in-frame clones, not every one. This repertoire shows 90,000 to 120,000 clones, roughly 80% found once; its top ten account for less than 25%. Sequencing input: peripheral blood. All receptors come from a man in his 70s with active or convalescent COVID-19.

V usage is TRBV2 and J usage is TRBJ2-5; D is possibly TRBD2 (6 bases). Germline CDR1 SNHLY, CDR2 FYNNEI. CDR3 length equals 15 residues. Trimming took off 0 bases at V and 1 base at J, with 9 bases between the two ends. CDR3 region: CASSEALSGQETQYF. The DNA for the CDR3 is TGTGCCAGCAGTGAAGCGCTTAGCGGCCAAGAGACCCAGTACTTC.

The CDR3, as DNA: TGTGCCATCAGCGAAGGGGCGGGAGGGTACACAGATACGCAGTATTTT. Translation gives CAISEGAGGYTDTQYF. The V call is TRBV10-3, the J call TRBJ2-3; 9 positions match TRBD2. This CDR3 is 16 amino acids long. Germline-derived CDR1 and CDR2 are ENHRY and SYGVKD. Trimming at V came to 6 bases and at J to 2 bases, leaving 9 bases not matched to a gene.

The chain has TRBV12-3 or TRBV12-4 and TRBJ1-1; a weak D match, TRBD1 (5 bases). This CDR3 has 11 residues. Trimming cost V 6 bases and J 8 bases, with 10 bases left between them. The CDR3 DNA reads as TGTGCCAGCAGGAAAGGACACGAAGCTTTCTTT. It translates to CASRKGHEAFF.

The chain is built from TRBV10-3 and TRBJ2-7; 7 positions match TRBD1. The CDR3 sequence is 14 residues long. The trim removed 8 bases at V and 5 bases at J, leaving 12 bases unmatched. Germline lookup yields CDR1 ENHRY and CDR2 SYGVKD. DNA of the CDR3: TGTGCCATCGGAAGGGTACAGGGGAGACACGAGCAGTACTTC. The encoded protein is CAIGRVQGRHEQYF.

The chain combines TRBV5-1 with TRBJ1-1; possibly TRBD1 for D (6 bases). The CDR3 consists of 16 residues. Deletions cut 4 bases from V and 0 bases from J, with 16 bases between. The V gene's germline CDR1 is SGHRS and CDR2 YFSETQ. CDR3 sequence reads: CASSTVPGHMNTEAFF. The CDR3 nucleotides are TGCGCCAGCAGCACCGTTCCGGGACACATGAACACTGAAGCTTTCTTT.

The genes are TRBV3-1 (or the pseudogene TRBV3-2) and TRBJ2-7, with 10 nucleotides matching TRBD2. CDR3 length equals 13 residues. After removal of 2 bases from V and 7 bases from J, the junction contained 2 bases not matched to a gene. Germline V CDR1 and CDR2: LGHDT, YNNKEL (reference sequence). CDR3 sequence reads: CASSQLAGEEQYF. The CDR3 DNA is TGTGCCAGCAGCCAACTAGCGGGAGAAGAGCAGTACTTC.

DNA for the CDR3: TGTGCCAGCAGTACGGACAGCCCCTACTATGGCTACACCTTC. Translating it yields CASSTDSPYYGYTF. The V call is TRBV6-5, the J call TRBJ1-2, with D perhaps TRBD1 (6 bases). The germline gives CDR1 MNHEY, CDR2 SVGAGI. The V gene lost 5 bases and the J gene lost 3 bases, with 13 bases spanning the gap. The CDR3 covers 14 residues.

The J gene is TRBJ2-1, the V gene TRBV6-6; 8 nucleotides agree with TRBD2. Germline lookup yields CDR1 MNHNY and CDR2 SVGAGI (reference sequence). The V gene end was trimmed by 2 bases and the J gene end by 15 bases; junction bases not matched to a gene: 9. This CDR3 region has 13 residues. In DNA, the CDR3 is TGTGCCAGCAGTTACGATCCCGGGACTAGGAGGTTCTTC. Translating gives CASSYDPGTRRFF.

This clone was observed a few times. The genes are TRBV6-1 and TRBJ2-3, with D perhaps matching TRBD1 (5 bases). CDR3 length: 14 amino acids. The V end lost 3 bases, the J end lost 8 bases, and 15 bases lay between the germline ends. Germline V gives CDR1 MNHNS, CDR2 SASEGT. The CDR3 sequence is CASSEGPDLITQYF. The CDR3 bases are TGTGCCAGCAGTGAGGGGCCAGACCTTATTACGCAGTATTTT.

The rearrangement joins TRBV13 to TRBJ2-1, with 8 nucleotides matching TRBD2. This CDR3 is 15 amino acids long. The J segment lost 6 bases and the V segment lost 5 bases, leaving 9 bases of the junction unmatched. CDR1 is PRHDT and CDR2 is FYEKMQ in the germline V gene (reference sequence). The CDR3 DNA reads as TGTGCCAGCAGCCCGGGACTAGGGAGGGTCAATGAGCAGTTCTTC. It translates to CASSPGLGRVNEQFF.

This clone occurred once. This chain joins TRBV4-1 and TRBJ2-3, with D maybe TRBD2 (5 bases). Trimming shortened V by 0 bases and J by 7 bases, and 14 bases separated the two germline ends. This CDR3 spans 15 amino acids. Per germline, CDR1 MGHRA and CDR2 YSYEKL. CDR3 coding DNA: TGCGCCAGCAGCCAAGAAACTCTTCGGGGAAATACGCAGTATTTT. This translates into CASSQETLRGNTQYF.

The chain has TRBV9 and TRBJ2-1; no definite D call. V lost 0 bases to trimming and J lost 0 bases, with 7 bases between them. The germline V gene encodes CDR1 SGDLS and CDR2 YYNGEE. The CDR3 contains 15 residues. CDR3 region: CASSVEPVSYNEQFF. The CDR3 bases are TGTGCCAGCAGCGTAGAACCGGTCTCCTACAATGAGCAGTTCTTC.

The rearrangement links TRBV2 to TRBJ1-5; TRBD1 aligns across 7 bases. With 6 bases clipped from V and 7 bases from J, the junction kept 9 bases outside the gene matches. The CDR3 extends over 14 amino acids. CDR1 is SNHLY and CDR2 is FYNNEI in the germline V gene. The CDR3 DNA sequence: TGTGCCAGCAGCCCACTCGACAGGGTACAGCCCCAGCATTTT. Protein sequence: CASSPLDRVQPQHF.

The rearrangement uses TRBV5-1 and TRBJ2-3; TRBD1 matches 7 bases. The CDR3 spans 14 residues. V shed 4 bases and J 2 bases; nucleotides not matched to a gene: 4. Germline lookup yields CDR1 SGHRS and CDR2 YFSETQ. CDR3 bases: TGCGCCAGCAGCGTGGGACAGATCACAGATACGCAGTATTTT. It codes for CASSVGQITDTQYF.

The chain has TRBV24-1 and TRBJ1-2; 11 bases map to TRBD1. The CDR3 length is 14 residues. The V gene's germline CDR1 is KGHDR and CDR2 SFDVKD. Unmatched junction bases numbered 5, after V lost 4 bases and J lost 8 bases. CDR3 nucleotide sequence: TGTGCCACCAGTGAAACCGGGACAGGGGGAGGCTACACCTTC. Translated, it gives CATSETGTGGGYTF.

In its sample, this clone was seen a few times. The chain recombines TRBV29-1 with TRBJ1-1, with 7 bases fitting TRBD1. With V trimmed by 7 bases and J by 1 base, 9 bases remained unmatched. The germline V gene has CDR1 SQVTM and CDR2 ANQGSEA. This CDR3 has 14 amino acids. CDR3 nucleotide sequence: TGCAGCGCCATAAGGGACAGTGGGAACACTGAAGCTTTCTTT. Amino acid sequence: CSAIRDSGNTEAFF.

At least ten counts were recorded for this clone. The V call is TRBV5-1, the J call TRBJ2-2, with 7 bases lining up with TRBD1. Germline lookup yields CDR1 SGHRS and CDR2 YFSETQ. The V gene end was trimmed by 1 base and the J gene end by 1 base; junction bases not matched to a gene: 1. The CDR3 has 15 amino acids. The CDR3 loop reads CASSLNRGNTGELFF. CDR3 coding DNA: TGCGCCAGCAGCTTGAACAGGGGGAACACCGGGGAGCTGTTTTTT.

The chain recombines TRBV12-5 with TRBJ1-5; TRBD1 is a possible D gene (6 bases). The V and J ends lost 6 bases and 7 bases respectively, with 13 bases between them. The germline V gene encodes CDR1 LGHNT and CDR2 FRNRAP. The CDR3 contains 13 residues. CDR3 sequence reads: CASGLRGNQPQHF. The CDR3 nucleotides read TGTGCTAGTGGACTCAGGGGAAACCAGCCCCAGCATTTT. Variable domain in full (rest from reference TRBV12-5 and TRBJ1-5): DARVTQTPRHKVTEMGQEVTMRCQPILGHNTVFWYRQTMMQGLELLAYFRNRAPLDDSGMPKDRFSAEMPDATLATLKIQPSEPRDSAVYFCASGLRGNQPQHFGDGTRLSIL.

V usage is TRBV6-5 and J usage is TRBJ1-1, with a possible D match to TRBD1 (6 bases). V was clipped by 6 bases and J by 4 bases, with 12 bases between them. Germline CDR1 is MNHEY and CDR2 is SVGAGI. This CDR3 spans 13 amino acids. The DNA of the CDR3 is TGTGCCAGCAGCTCGGACAGACCCACTGAAGCTTTCTTT. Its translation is CASSSDRPTEAFF.

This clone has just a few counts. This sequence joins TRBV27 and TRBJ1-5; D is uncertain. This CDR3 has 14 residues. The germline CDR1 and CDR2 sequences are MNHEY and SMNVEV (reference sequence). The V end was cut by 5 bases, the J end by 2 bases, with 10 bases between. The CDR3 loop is CASSQESGNQPQHF. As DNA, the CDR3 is TGTGCCAGCAGTCAAGAATCGGGCAATCAGCCCCAGCATTTT.

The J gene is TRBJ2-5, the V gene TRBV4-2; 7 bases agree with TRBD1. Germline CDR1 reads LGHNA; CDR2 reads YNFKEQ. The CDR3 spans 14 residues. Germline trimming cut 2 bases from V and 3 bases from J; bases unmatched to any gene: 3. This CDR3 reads CASSQTGTEETQYF. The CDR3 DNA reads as TGTGCCAGCAGCCAAACAGGGACAGAAGAGACCCAGTACTTC.

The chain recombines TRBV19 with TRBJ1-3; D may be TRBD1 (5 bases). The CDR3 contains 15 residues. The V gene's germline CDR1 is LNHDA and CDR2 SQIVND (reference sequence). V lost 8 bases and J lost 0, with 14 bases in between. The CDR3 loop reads CASRSTDSSGNTIYF. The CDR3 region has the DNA TGTGCCAGTCGGTCGACAGACTCCTCTGGAAACACCATATATTTT.

Here the CDR3 reads CAWNLGGQRGYTF. CDR3 DNA sequence: TGTGCCTGGAACCTGGGGGGGCAACGTGGCTACACCTTC. The chain links TRBV30 to TRBJ1-2; TRBD1 is a possible D gene (6 bases). CDR3 length: 13 residues. V lost 4 bases to trimming and J lost 7 bases, with 16 bases between them. Germline V CDR1 and CDR2: GTSNPN, SVGIG (reference sequence).

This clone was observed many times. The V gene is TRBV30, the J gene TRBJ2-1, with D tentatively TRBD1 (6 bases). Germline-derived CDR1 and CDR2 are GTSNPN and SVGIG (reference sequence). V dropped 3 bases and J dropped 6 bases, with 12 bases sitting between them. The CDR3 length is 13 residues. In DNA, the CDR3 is TGTGCCTGGAGGGACAGCGAAACCAATGAGCAGTTCTTC. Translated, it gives CAWRDSETNEQFF.

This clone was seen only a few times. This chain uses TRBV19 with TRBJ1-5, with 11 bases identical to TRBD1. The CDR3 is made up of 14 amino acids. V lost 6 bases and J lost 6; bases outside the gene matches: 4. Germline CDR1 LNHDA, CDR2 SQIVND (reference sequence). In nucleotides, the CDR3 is TGTGCCAGTAGATACGGGACAGGGGGTCAGCCCCAGCATTTT. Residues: CASRYGTGGQPQHF.

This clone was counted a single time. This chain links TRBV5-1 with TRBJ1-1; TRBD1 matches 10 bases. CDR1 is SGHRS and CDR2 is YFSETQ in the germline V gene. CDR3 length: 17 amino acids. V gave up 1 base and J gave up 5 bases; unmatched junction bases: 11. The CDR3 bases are TGCGCCAGCAGCTTGTGGCACTCGAGACAGGGGGCAACTGAAGCTTTCTTT. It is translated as CASSLWHSRQGATEAFF.

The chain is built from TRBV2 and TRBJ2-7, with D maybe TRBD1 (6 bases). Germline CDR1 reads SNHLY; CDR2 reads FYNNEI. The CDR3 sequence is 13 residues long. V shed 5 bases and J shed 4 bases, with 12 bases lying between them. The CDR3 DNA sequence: TGTGCCAGCAGTTCGGACAGAACTTACGAGCAGTACTTC. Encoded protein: CASSSDRTYEQYF.